Shown below are 29 T cell receptor beta chains from a single sample sequenced in a study of metastatic and nonmetastatic thyroid tumors. TCRdb called clones again from the PCR reads with MiXCR. This repertoire shows around 18,000 clones, 29% found once; its top ten account for less than 15%. Each patient went into thyroid surgery without having received any treatment. Sample: tumor tissue. Source of these receptors: a female donor with papillary thyroid cancer or a benign thyroid nodule (not recorded which). Some clones in this sample may be carry-over from other donors' samples.

V usage is TRBV28 and J usage is TRBJ1-2, with unresolved D. The CDR3 extends over 14 amino acids. V dropped 3 bases and J dropped 4 bases, with 12 bases sitting between them. Germline V gives CDR1 MDHEN, CDR2 SYDVKM. CDR3: CASSFTLASYGYTF. As DNA, the CDR3 is TGTGCCAGCAGTTTCACGTTAGCGTCCTATGGCTACACCTTC.

By share, this clone ranks as medium-sized. The V call is TRBV6-1, the J call TRBJ1-5; no definite D call. V shed 3 bases and J shed 2 bases, with 8 bases lying between them. This CDR3 region has 14 residues. Germline assignment: CDR1 MNHNS and CDR2 SASEGT. The CDR3 spells CASSDTDGNQPQHF. The DNA for the CDR3 is TGTGCCAGCAGTGACACGGACGGCAATCAGCCCCAGCATTTT.

This clone was detected a few times. This chain uses TRBV12-3 or TRBV12-4 with TRBJ2-3; 8 nucleotides agree with TRBD1. V lost 2 bases to trimming and J lost 5 bases; unmatched junction nucleotides: 3. This CDR3 contains 14 residues. Written as DNA, the CDR3 is TGTGCCAGCAGTTTAAGCGACAGGGGAGATACGCAGTATTTT. It specifies CASSLSDRGDTQYF.

By share, this clone counts as medium-sized. This rearrangement joins TRBV10-3 to TRBJ1-1; TRBD1 matches at 8 bases. This CDR3 contains 15 residues. The germline V gene encodes CDR1 ENHRY and CDR2 SYGVKD. J was trimmed by 1 base and V by 11 bases; bases with no gene match: 12. This CDR3 reads CAATPGQGENTEAFF. DNA for the CDR3: TGTGCCGCAACGCCTGGACAGGGCGAGAACACTGAAGCTTTCTTT.

This clone was observed many times. The gene calls are TRBV6-1 and TRBJ2-1; no firm D call. CDR1 is MNHNS and CDR2 is SASEGT in the germline V gene. The CDR3 is 15 amino acids. V was trimmed by 1 base and J by 2 bases, leaving 9 bases between them. The CDR3 DNA reads TGTGCCAGCAGTGAAGAGCCATCCCCCTACAATGAGCAGTTCTTC. Its translation: CASSEEPSPYNEQFF.

In this sample, this clone is large. V and J are TRBV19 and TRBJ2-1, with a weak D call TRBD2 (5 bases). Deletions cut 3 bases from V and 7 bases from J, with 7 bases between. The CDR3 length is 12 residues. Germline lookup yields CDR1 LNHDA and CDR2 SQIVND (reference sequence). CDR3 protein: CASSMRGNEQFF. As DNA, the CDR3 is TGTGCCAGTAGTATGAGAGGGAATGAGCAGTTCTTC.

CDR3 residues: CSARDHEVAGYTF. CDR3 bases: TGCAGTGCTAGAGATCATGAAGTGGCTGGCTACACCTTC. The rearrangement uses TRBV20-1 and TRBJ1-2; no clear D gene. Germline CDR1 reads DFQATT; CDR2 reads SNEGSKA (reference sequence). CDR3 length: 13 amino acids. Deletions cut 0 bases from V and 7 bases from J, with 12 bases between.

This clone is deemed large (0.1 to 1%). The genes are TRBV6-2 or TRBV6-3 and TRBJ2-7, with TRBD2 matching 8 bases. The CDR3 contains 15 residues. From germline, CDR1 is MNHEY and CDR2 SVGEGT. V was clipped by 0 bases and J by 3 bases; unmatched bases: 4. The CDR3 DNA follows: TGTGCCAGCAGTTACTCGAGCGGGAGTCACTACGAGCAGTACTTC. Its protein product is CASSYSSGSHYEQYF.

This chain joins TRBV10-3 and TRBJ2-3; 9 nucleotides agree with TRBD2. After removal of 6 bases from V and 6 bases from J, the junction contained 10 bases not matched to a gene. The CDR3 spans 15 residues. Germline-derived CDR1 and CDR2 are ENHRY and SYGVKD. The CDR3, as DNA: TGTGCCATCAGCAATAGCGGGAGAGGAGGGGATACGCAGTATTTT. This sequence encodes CAISNSGRGGDTQYF.

This clone was counted between two and nine times. The V call is TRBV28, the J call TRBJ2-7; D not resolved. The CDR3 has 12 residues. The ends were cut back, 3 bases at V and 4 bases at J, with 7 bases in the middle. Germline values: CDR1 MDHEN, CDR2 SYDVKM. The CDR3 is CASSFRPYEQYF. The CDR3 coding sequence is TGTGCCAGCAGTTTTCGGCCGTACGAGCAGTACTTC.

The sample holds a few counts of this clone. The chain employs TRBV6-2 or TRBV6-3 and TRBJ2-1; D gene ambiguous. V was shortened by 0 bases and J by 0 bases, with 3 bases between the two germline ends. CDR3 length equals 14 residues. Germline values: CDR1 MNHEY, CDR2 SVGEGT. The CDR3 sequence: CASSYSSSYNEQFF. For the CDR3, the DNA is TGTGCCAGCAGTTACTCTAGCTCCTACAATGAGCAGTTCTTC.

This chain links TRBV7-8 with TRBJ1-2; TRBD1 matches at 10 bases. CDR3 size: 17 residues. Per germline, CDR1 SGHVS and CDR2 FQNEAQ. Trimming at V came to 6 bases and at J to 0 bases, leaving 10 bases not matched to a gene. The CDR3 here is CASSSSGQGPSNYGYTF. CDR3 coding DNA: TGTGCCAGCAGTTCCTCGGGACAGGGGCCTTCTAACTATGGCTACACCTTC.

This clone is deemed medium-sized (0.01 to 0.1%). V usage is TRBV11-1 and J usage is TRBJ1-1; the D gene is possibly TRBD1 (5 bases). The germline V gene encodes CDR1 SGHAT and CDR2 FQDESV (reference sequence). V was trimmed by 6 bases and J by 1 base, leaving 12 bases between them. The CDR3 is made up of 14 amino acids. The DNA for the CDR3 is TGTGCCAGCAGTCCCGGACACTCGAACACTGAAGCTTTCTTT. This gives the protein CASSPGHSNTEAFF.

This clone was found a few times. This chain links TRBV15 with TRBJ2-7; D is unclear. Germline V gene data show CDR1 as LNHNV and CDR2 as YYDKDF (reference sequence). V was clipped by 0 bases and J by 2 bases, with 11 bases between them. The CDR3 totals 15 residues. The CDR3: CATSRDLASTYEQYF. CDR3 DNA: TGTGCCACCAGCAGAGATCTGGCCAGTACCTACGAGCAGTACTTC.

In this sample, this clone is medium-sized. V is TRBV6-1 and J is TRBJ2-5; tentatively, D is TRBD2 (6 bases). CDR1 MNHNS and CDR2 SASEGT come from the germline V gene. CDR3 size: 15 residues. Trimming removed 5 bases from V and 5 bases from J, with 18 bases in between. In DNA, the CDR3 is TGTGCCAGCAGTACCTCCCCAACTGGGGGGGAGACCCAGTACTTC. Translating it yields CASSTSPTGGETQYF.

This clone is categorized as medium-sized (0.01 to 0.1%). The V gene is TRBV10-3, the J gene TRBJ2-1, with 16 bases aligning to TRBD2. V dropped 5 bases and J dropped 9; count of bases not matched to a gene: 7. Per germline, CDR1 ENHRY and CDR2 SYGVKD. The CDR3 sequence is 16 residues long. CDR3 sequence (DNA): TGTGCCATCAGTCCGGGACTAGCGGGAGGGGAGGGTGAGCAGTTCTTC. This codes for CAISPGLAGGEGEQFF.

Worth noting for this clone: This is likely a read error, given that the CDR3 carries no conserved phenylalanine or tryptophan at its end. The chain joins TRBV6-1 to TRBJ1-5, with a tentative D call TRBD1 (5 bases). The CDR3 consists of 15 residues. In germline, CDR1 is MNHNS, CDR2 SASEGT. CDR3 DNA sequence: TGTGACAGCAGTGAATTTGGGGCCCTCCCTCAGCCCCAGCATATT. It is translated as CDSSEFGALPQPQHI.

V gene TRBV5-1 combines with J gene TRBJ2-7; D may be TRBD1 (5 bases). Germline CDR1 reads SGHRS; CDR2 reads YFSETQ. The length of the CDR3 is 15 residues. Trimming shortened V by 0 bases and J by 0 bases, and 10 bases separated the two germline ends. For the CDR3, the DNA is TGCGCCAGCAGCTTGGCCATCAGGGCCTCCTACGAGCAGTACTTC. This codes for CASSLAIRASYEQYF.

This clone was picked up a small number of times. V is TRBV6-1 and J is TRBJ1-3; no definite D call. The V end was cut by 9 bases, the J end by 0 bases, with 15 bases between. CDR3 length: 15 amino acids. Germline values: CDR1 MNHNS, CDR2 SASEGT. CDR3 sequence reads: CARAFRGHSGNTIYF. The CDR3 coding sequence is TGTGCCAGAGCCTTCCGGGGTCACTCTGGAAACACCATATATTTT.

CDR3 sequence reads: CASSLSGQGFDGANVLTF. In nucleotides, the CDR3 is TGTGCCAGCAGCCTCTCGGGACAGGGTTTTGATGGGGCCAACGTCCTGACTTTC. The chain combines TRBV7-3 with TRBJ2-6; 9 positions agree with TRBD1. CDR1 and CDR2 (germline): SGHTA, FQGTGA. Germline trimming cut 5 bases from V and 3 bases from J; bases unmatched to any gene: 11. The CDR3 has 18 amino acids.

The chain couples TRBV5-1 to TRBJ1-2; no reliable D call. CDR3 size: 13 residues. Trimming stripped 4 bases from V and 4 bases from J, with 11 bases between. Germline CDR1 reads SGHRS; CDR2 reads YFSETQ. The CDR3 loop reads CASSLGYGYGYTF. The CDR3 DNA is TGCGCCAGCAGCCTCGGGTACGGCTATGGCTACACCTTC.

This clone was detected a few times. V and J are TRBV6-1 and TRBJ1-2, with 10 bases aligning to TRBD1. The CDR3 runs 16 residues. The V and J ends lost 2 bases and 7 bases, in that order; junction bases with no gene match: 10. Germline V lookup: CDR1 MNHNS, CDR2 SASEGT. The CDR3 DNA follows: TGTGCCAGCAGTGAAACGGGACAGGGGACGCGGAGTGGCTACACCTTC. Encoded protein: CASSETGQGTRSGYTF.

Ten or more counts support this clone. A much larger clone sits a single nucleotide away, making a read error possible. The chain is built from TRBV6-6 and TRBJ2-7; TRBD1 might be the D (6 bases). The germline gives CDR1 MNHNY, CDR2 SVGAGI (reference sequence). The CDR3 runs to 18 residues. This CDR3 is CASSYSSRTGLLSYEQYF. The CDR3 DNA sequence: TGTGCTAGCAGTTACTCGAGTAGAACAGGGCTACTTAGCTACGAGCAGTACTTC.

This clone is deemed medium-sized (0.01 to 0.1%). The chain is built from TRBV12-3 or TRBV12-4 and TRBJ2-2, with D hard to call. V lost 5 bases and J lost 0, with 10 bases in between. There are 15 residues in the CDR3. CDR3 DNA: TGTGCCAGCAGTCCCCGAACAGCGAACACCGGGGAGCTGTTTTTT. As protein: CASSPRTANTGELFF.

The chain has TRBV12-5 and TRBJ2-1; TRBD1 agrees at 7 bases. V was pared by 1 base and J by 8 bases, with 11 bases of the junction left unmatched. The CDR3 loop spans 16 amino acids. Germline V CDR1 and CDR2: LGHNT, FRNRAP. The CDR3 protein is CASGLGPRDSVDEQFF. The CDR3 DNA is TGTGCTAGTGGTTTGGGCCCCCGGGACAGTGTGGATGAGCAGTTCTTC.

This chain links TRBV24-1 with TRBJ2-3; 7 nucleotides agree with TRBD2. V lost 4 bases, J lost 3 bases, and 3 bases stayed unmatched. This CDR3 comprises 14 residues. Looked up from germline, CDR1 is KGHDR and CDR2 is SFDVKD. CDR3 in amino acids: CATSDLSGTDTQYF. The CDR3 DNA reads as TGTGCCACCAGTGACCTTAGCGGGACAGATACGCAGTATTTT.

This clone came up a few times. This rearrangement joins TRBV6-1 to TRBJ2-6; D is possibly TRBD2 (6 bases). CDR3 length: 16 amino acids. CDR1 is MNHNS, CDR2 SASEGT, per germline. Trimming shortened V by 5 bases and J by 4 bases, and 15 bases separated the two germline ends. The CDR3, as DNA: TGTGCCAGCAGTCAGGTGGCCGGGAGAGGGGCCAACGTCCTGACTTTC. It codes for CASSQVAGRGANVLTF.

The chain joins TRBV5-1 to TRBJ2-6, with TRBD2 identical over 7 bases. J lost 2 bases, V lost 4 bases, and 9 bases had no gene match. Looked up from germline, CDR1 is SGHRS and CDR2 is YFSETQ. The CDR3 covers 17 residues. CDR3 region: CASSLGPGGAGANVLTF. The CDR3 nucleotides are TGCGCCAGCAGCCTGGGACCGGGGGGTGCTGGGGCCAACGTCCTGACTTTC.

The chain carries TRBV2 and TRBJ1-2; no definite D call. V lost 5 bases and J lost 8, with 12 bases in between. The CDR3 length is 12 residues. Germline V gives CDR1 SNHLY, CDR2 FYNNEI. For the CDR3, the DNA is TGTGCCAGCAGTCAGACTTTTGGGGGCTACACCTTC. This encodes CASSQTFGGYTF.